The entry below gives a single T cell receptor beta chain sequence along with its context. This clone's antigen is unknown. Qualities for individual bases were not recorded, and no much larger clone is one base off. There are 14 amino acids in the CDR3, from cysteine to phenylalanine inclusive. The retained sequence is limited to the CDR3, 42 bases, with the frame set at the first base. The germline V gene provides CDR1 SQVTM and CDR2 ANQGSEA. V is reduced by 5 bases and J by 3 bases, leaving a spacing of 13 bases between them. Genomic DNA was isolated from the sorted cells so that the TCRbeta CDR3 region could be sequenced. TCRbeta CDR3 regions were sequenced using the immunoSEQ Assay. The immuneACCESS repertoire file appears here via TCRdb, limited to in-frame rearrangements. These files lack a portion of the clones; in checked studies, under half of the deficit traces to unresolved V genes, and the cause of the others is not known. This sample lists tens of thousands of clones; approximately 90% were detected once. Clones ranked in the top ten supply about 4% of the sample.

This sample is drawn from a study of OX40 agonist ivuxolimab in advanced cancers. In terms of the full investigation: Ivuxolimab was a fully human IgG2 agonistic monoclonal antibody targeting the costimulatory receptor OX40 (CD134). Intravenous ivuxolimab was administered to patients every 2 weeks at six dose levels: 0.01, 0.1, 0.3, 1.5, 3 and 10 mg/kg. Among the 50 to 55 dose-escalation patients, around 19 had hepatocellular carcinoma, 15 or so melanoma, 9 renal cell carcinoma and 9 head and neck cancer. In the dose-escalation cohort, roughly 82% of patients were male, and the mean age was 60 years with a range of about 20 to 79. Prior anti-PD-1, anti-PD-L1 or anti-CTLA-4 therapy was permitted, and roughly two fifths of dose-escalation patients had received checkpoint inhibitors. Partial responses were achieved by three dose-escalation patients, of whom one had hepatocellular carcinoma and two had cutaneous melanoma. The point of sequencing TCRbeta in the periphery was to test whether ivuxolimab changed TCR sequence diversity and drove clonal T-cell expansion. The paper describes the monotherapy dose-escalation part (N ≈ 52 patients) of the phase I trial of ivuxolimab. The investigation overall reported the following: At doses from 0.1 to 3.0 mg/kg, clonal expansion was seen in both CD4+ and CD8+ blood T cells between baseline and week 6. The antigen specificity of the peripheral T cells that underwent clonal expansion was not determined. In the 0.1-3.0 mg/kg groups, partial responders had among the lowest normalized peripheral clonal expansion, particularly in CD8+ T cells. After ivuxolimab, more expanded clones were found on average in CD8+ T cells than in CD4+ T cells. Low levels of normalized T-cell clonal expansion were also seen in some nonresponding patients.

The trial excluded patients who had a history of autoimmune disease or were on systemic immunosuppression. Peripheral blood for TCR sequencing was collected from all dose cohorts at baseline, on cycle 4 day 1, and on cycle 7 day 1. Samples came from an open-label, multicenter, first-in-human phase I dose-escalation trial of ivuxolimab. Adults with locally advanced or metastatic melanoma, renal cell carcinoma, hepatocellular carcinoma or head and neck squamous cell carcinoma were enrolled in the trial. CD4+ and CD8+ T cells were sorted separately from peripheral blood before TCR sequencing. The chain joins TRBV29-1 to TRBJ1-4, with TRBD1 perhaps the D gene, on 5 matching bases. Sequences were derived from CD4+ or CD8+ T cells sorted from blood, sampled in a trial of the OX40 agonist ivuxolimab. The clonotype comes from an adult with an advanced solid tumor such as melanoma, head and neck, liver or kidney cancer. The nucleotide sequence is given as TGCAGCGTTCTCTTTCCGGGGGCTAATGAAAAACTGTTTTTT. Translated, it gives CSVLFPGANEKLFF.